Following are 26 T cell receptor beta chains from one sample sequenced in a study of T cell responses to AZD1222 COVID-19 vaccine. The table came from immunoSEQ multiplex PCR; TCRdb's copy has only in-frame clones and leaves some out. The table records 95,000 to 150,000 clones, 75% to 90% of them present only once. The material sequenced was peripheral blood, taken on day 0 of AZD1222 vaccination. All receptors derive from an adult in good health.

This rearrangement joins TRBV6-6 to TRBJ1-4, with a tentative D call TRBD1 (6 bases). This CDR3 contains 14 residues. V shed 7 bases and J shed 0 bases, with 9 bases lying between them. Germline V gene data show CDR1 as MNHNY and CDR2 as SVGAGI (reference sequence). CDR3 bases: TGTGCCAGCACTCGGACAGCAACTAATGAAAAACTGTTTTTT. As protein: CASTRTATNEKLFF.

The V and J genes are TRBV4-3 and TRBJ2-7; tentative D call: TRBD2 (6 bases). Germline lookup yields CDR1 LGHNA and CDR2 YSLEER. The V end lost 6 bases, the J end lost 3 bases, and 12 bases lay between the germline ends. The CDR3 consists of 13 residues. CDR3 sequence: CASRDRTIYEQYF. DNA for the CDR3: TGCGCCAGCAGGGACCGGACTATCTACGAGCAGTACTTC.

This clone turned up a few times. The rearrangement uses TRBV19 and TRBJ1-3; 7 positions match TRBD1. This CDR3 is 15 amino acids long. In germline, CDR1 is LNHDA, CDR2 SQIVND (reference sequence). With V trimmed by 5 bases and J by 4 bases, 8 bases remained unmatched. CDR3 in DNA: TGTGCCAGTAGTCCCTCCAGGGGGGACGGAAACACCATATATTTT. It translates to CASSPSRGDGNTIYF.

CDR3: CASSQDLSGSSYEQYF. The CDR3 DNA sequence: TGTGCCAGCAGCCAAGATTTAAGCGGGAGCTCCTACGAGCAGTACTTC. The chain recombines TRBV3-1 (or the pseudogene TRBV3-2) with TRBJ2-7, with TRBD2 identical over 8 bases. V lost 0 bases and J lost 0; bases outside the gene matches: 4. The CDR3 is made up of 16 amino acids. Germline values: CDR1 LGHDT, CDR2 YNNKEL (reference sequence).

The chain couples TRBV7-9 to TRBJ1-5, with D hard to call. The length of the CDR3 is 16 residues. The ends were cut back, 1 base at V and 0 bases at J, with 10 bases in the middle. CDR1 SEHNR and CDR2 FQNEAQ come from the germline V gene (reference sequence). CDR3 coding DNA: TGTGCCAGCAGCTTAGGGCAGGTTGTTAGCAATCAGCCCCAGCATTTT. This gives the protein CASSLGQVVSNQPQHF.

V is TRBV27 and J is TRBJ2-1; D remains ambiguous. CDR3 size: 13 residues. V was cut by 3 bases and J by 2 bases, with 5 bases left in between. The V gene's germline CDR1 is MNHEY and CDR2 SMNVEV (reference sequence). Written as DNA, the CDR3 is TGTGCCAGCAGTTTCGGAGCCTACAATGAGCAGTTCTTC. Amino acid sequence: CASSFGAYNEQFF.

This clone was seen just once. In DNA, the CDR3 is TGTGCCAGCAGCTTGGAACCCAGCGGGATATCTTTATCCTACAATGAGCAGTTCTTC. Residues: CASSLEPSGISLSYNEQFF. The V and J genes are TRBV5-5 and TRBJ2-1; 7 nucleotides line up with TRBD2. The CDR3 totals 19 residues. Germline V gene data show CDR1 as SGHKS and CDR2 as YYEKEE (reference sequence). J lost 1 base, V lost 0 bases, and 13 bases had no gene match. The full variable domain, completed using reference TRBV5-5 and TRBJ2-1, is DAGVTQSPTHLIKTRGQQVTLRCSPISGHKSVSWYQQVLGQGPQFIFQYYEKEERGRGNFPDRFSARQFPNYSSELNVNALLLGDSALYLCASSLEPSGISLSYNEQFFGPGTRLTVL.

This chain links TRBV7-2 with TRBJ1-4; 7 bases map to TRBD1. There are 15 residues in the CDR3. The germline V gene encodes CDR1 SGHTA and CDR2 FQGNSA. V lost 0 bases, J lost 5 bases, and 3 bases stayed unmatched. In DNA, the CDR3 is TGTGCCAGCAGCTTAGCAGGGGGCCCGAATGAAAAACTGTTTTTT. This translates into CASSLAGGPNEKLFF.

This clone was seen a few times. The CDR3 loop reads CASSSPSGRDSYEQYF. CDR3 coding DNA: TGTGCCAGCAGTTCTCCGAGCGGGAGAGACTCCTACGAGCAGTACTTC. The chain joins TRBV28 to TRBJ2-7; 8 bases match TRBD2. Germline V CDR1 and CDR2: MDHEN, SYDVKM. Trimming took 4 bases from V and 0 from J; bases not matched to a gene: 8. The CDR3 has 16 residues.

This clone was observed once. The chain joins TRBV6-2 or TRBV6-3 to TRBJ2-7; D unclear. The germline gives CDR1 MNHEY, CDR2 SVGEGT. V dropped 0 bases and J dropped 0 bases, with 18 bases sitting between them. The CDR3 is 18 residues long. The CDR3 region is CASSYSNGGSPSSYEQYF. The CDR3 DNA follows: TGTGCCAGCAGTTACTCGAACGGCGGTTCCCCGAGCTCCTACGAGCAGTACTTC.

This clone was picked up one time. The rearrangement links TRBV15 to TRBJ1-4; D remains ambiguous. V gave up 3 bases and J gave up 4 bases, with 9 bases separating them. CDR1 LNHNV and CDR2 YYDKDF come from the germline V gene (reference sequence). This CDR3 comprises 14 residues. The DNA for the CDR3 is TGTGCCACCAGCAGGGGCAGCAGTAATGAAAAACTGTTTTTT. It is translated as CATSRGSSNEKLFF.

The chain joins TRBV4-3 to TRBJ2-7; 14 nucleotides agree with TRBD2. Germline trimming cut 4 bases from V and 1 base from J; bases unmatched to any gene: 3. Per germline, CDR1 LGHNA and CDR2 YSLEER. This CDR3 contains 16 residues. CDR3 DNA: TGCGCCAGCAGCCCAGGACTAGCGGGAGGTTCCTACGAGCAGTACTTC. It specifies CASSPGLAGGSYEQYF.

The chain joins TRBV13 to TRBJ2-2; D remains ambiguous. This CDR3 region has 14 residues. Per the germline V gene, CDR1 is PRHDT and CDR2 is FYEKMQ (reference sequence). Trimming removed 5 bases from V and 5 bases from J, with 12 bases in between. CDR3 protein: CASSTPLGTGELFF. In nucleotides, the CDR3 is TGTGCCAGCAGCACTCCTTTAGGGACCGGGGAGCTGTTTTTT. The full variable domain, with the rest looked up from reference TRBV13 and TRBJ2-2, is AAGVIQSPRHLIKEKRETATLKCYPIPRHDTVYWYQQGPGQDPQFLISFYEKMQSDKGSIPDRFSAQQFSDYHSELNMSSLELGDSALYFCASSTPLGTGELFFGEGSRLTVL.

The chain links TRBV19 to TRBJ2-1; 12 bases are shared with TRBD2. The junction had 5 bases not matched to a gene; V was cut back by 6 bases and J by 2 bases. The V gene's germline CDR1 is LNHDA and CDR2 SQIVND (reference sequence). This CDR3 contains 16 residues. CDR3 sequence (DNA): TGTGCCAGTAGGGATCTAGCGGGAGGGACCTACAATGAGCAGTTCTTC. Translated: CASRDLAGGTYNEQFF.

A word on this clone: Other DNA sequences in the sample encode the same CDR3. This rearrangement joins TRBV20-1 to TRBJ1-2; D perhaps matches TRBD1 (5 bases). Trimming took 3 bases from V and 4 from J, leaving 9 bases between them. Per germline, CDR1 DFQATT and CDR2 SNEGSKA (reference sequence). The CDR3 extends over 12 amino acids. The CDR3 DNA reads TGCAGTGCTAGTTCGGGGGGCTATGGCTACACCTTC. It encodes CSASSGGYGYTF.

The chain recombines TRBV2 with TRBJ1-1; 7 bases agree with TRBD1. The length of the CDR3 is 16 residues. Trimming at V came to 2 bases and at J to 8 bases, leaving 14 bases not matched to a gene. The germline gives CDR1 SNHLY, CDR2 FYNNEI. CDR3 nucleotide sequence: TGTGCCAGCAGTGAATTTTTGCCCGGGACAGCTGGCGAAGCTTTCTTT. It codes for CASSEFLPGTAGEAFF.

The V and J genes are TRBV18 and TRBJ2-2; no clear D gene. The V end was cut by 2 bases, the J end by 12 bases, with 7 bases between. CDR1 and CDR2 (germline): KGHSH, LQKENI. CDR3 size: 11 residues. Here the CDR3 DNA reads TGTGCCAGCTCACCAGGGGAAAAGCTGTTTTTT. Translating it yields CASSPGEKLFF.

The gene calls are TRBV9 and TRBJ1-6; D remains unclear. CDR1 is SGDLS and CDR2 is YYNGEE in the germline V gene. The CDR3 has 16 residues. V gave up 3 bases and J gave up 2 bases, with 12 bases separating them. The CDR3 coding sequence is TGTGCCAGCAGCGATCCAACGAGTCCCTATAATTCACCCCTCCACTTT. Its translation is CASSDPTSPYNSPLHF.

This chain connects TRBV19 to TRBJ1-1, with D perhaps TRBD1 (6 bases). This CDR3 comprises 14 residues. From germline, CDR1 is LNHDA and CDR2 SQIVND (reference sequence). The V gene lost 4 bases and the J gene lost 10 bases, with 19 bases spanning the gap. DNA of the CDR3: TGTGCCAGTAGTACAGACACCGGGGGCCGCGGAGCTTTCTTT. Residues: CASSTDTGGRGAFF.

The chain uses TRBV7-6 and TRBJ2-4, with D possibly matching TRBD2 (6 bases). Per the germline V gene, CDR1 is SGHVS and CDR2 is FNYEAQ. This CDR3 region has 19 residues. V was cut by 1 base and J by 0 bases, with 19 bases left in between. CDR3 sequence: CASSLGPLRGTLAKNIQYF. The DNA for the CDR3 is TGTGCCAGCAGCTTAGGGCCTTTGCGGGGAACACTAGCCAAAAACATTCAGTACTTC. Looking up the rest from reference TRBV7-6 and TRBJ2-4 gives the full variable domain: GAGVSQSPRYKVTKRGQDVALRCDPISGHVSLYWYRQALGQGPEFLTYFNYEAQQDKSGLPNDRFSAERPEGSISTLTIQRTEQRDSAMYRCASSLGPLRGTLAKNIQYFGAGTRLSVL.

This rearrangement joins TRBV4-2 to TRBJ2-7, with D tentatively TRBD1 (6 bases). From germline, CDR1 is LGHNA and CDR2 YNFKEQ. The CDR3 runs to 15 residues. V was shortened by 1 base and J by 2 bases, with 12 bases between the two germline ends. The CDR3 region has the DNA TGTGCCAGCAGCCAAGCGTTACAGGGACCCTACGAGCAGTACTTC. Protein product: CASSQALQGPYEQYF.

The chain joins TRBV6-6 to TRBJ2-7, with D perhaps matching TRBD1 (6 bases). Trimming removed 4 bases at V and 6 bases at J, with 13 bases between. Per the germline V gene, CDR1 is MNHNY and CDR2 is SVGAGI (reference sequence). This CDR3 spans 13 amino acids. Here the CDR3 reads CASSSQQGGEQYF. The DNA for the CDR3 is TGTGCCAGCAGTTCTCAACAGGGTGGCGAGCAGTACTTC.

CDR3 region: CASSLYPGTHYYEQYF. In nucleotides, the CDR3 is TGTGCCAGCAGTTTATATCCCGGAACCCACTACTACGAGCAGTACTTC. V usage is TRBV28 and J usage is TRBJ2-7; D is unclear. Trimming removed 1 base at V and 3 bases at J, with 16 bases between. Germline V CDR1 and CDR2: MDHEN, SYDVKM. This CDR3 has 16 amino acids.

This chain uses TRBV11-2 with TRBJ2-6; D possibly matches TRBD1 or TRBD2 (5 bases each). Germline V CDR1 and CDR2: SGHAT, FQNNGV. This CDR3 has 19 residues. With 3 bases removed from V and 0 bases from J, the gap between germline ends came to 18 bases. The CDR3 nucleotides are TGTGCCAGCAGCTTGAGGCTCGGGGACGGCGGCTCTGGGGCCAACGTCCTGACTTTC. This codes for CASSLRLGDGGSGANVLTF.

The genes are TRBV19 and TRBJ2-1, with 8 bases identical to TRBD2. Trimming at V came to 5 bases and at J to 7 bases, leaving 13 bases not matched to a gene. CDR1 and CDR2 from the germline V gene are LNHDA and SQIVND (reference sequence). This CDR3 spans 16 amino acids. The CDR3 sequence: CASSPPRGGRGNEQFF. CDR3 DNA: TGTGCCAGTAGTCCCCCTCGGGGGGGGCGGGGGAATGAGCAGTTCTTC.

The CDR3 nucleotides are TGTGCCAGCAGTTCTCTGCGGGAGGGCCTCTACAATGAGCAGTTCTTC. Protein product: CASSSLREGLYNEQFF. The chain is built from TRBV28 and TRBJ2-1, with 9 bases identical to TRBD2. V was clipped by 4 bases and J by 3 bases; unmatched bases: 7. Germline CDR1 reads MDHEN; CDR2 reads SYDVKM. The length of the CDR3 is 16 residues.